The 24 T cell receptor beta chains presented below share a single source sample, sequenced in a study of pediatric ulcerative colitis. The assay was immunoSEQ multiplex PCR, and TCRdb's table has in-frame clones only and misses some. The sample has around 65,000 clones, around 80% seen once. Sequences were obtained from blood. The receptors derive from a boy aged 5-17 years with moderate ulcerative colitis.

The chain is built from TRBV6-5 and TRBJ2-7, with a possible D match to TRBD2 (6 bases). The V end lost 0 bases, the J end lost 3 bases, and 9 bases lay between the germline ends. Germline V gene data show CDR1 as MNHEY and CDR2 as SVGAGI. The CDR3 extends over 14 amino acids. The CDR3 DNA reads as TGTGCCAGCAGTTACTCCGGAGGGATCTACGAGCAGTACTTC. The encoded protein is CASSYSGGIYEQYF.

The chain has TRBV7-8 and TRBJ1-1; 7 bases agree with TRBD1. This CDR3 has 13 amino acids. Germline values: CDR1 SGHVS, CDR2 FQNEAQ. After removal of 5 bases from V and 6 bases from J, the junction contained 6 bases not matched to a gene. The CDR3 sequence: CASSTRQGSEAFF. The CDR3, as DNA: TGTGCCAGCAGCACCCGACAGGGTTCTGAAGCTTTCTTT.

The count of this clone is one. The chain is built from TRBV4-1 and TRBJ2-5; possibly TRBD2 for D (6 bases). In germline, CDR1 is MGHRA, CDR2 YSYEKL. This CDR3 region has 15 residues. Trimming removed 0 bases from V and 9 bases from J, with 17 bases in between. CDR3 in DNA: TGCGCCAGCAGCCAAGAAGAGGTAGCGGTACGCCCCCAGTACTTC. It codes for CASSQEEVAVRPQYF.

J is TRBJ2-3 and V is TRBV7-3, with 10 bases matching TRBD2. The CDR3 loop spans 16 amino acids. V dropped 4 bases and J dropped 2; count of bases not matched to a gene: 6. The germline gives CDR1 SGHTA, CDR2 FQGTGA. The CDR3 protein is CASSSPLAGITDTQYF. The CDR3 DNA sequence: TGTGCCAGCAGCTCTCCACTAGCGGGAATCACAGATACGCAGTATTTT.

The CDR3 DNA reads as TGTGCCAGTACTACGACAGGGCGAGGCAATCAGCCCCAGCATTTT. It yields the protein CASTTTGRGNQPQHF. V gene TRBV19 combines with J gene TRBJ1-5; 7 positions agree with TRBD1. The germline V gene has CDR1 LNHDA and CDR2 SQIVND (reference sequence). There are 15 residues in the CDR3. V lost 7 bases to trimming and J lost 2 bases; unmatched junction nucleotides: 8. The variable domain in full, with the rest retrieved from reference TRBV19 and TRBJ1-5, is DGGITQSPKYLFRKEGQNVTLSCEQNLNHDAMYWYRQDPGQGLRLIYYSQIVNDFQKGDIAEGYSVSREKKESFPLTVTSAQKNPTAFYLCASTTTGRGNQPQHFGDGTRLSIL.

A few counts support this clone. This chain connects TRBV30 to TRBJ2-7; 11 nucleotides match TRBD2. V gave up 6 bases and J gave up 2 bases; unmatched junction bases: 6. The CDR3 is made up of 14 amino acids. CDR1 is GTSNPN and CDR2 is SVGIG in the germline V gene (reference sequence). The CDR3 DNA reads as TGTGCCTGCACGACTAGCGGGATTACCTACGAGCAGTACTTC. Amino acids: CACTTSGITYEQYF.

This chain uses TRBV30 with TRBJ1-4; no clear D gene. The V gene's germline CDR1 is GTSNPN and CDR2 SVGIG (reference sequence). This CDR3 has 12 amino acids. Trimming removed 3 bases at V and 5 bases at J, with 7 bases between. The CDR3, as DNA: TGTGCCTGGAGCGGGCTCAATGAAAAACTGTTTTTT. It is translated as CAWSGLNEKLFF. Full variable domain (rest looked up from reference TRBV30 and TRBJ1-4): SQTIHQWPATLVQPVGSPLSLECTVEGTSNPNLYWYRQAAGRGLQLLFYSVGIGQISSEVPQNLSASRPQDRQFILSSKKLLLSDSGFYLCAWSGLNEKLFFGSGTQLSVL.

As DNA, the CDR3 is TGTGCCAGCGGGACTAGATCTACAACTAATGAAAAACTGTTTTTT. Protein sequence: CASGTRSTTNEKLFF. This rearrangement joins TRBV6-5 to TRBJ1-4, with D possibly being TRBD1 (5 bases). This CDR3 region has 15 residues. Trimming left V 8 bases short and J 0 bases short, with 13 bases between. Germline CDR1 and CDR2: MNHEY and SVGAGI.

The sample holds a few counts of this clone. This CDR3 reads CASSLASQGMNTEAFF. CDR3 DNA: TGTGCCAGCAGCTTAGCTTCGCAGGGAATGAACACTGAAGCTTTCTTT. The chain employs TRBV11-2 and TRBJ1-1; TRBD1 might be the D (5 bases). The CDR3 loop spans 16 amino acids. Germline loops: CDR1 SGHAT, CDR2 FQNNGV. The V and J ends lost 1 base and 0 bases respectively, with 12 bases between them.

V is TRBV5-1 and J is TRBJ2-4; 10 bases line up with TRBD2. The CDR3 extends over 17 amino acids. V lost 0 bases to trimming and J lost 6 bases; unmatched junction nucleotides: 9. CDR1 SGHRS and CDR2 YFSETQ come from the germline V gene. The CDR3 is CASSLEPAGGLGNIQYF. In DNA, the CDR3 is TGCGCCAGCAGCTTGGAGCCAGCGGGGGGGCTCGGAAACATTCAGTACTTC.

The CDR3, as DNA: TGTGCCACCAGCTTACGGACTAGGTCCACCGGGGAGCTGTTTTTT. It is translated as CATSLRTRSTGELFF. This rearrangement joins TRBV15 to TRBJ2-2; 7 bases line up with TRBD2. The length of the CDR3 is 15 residues. The germline V gene encodes CDR1 LNHNV and CDR2 YYDKDF (reference sequence). The ends lost 5 bases at V and 4 bases at J; junction bases unmatched: 7.

This clone was counted a single time. The same CDR3 can be traced to other DNA sequences in this sample. This chain links TRBV5-1 with TRBJ2-1; TRBD2 agrees at 8 bases. With V trimmed by 4 bases and J by 4 bases, 4 bases remained unmatched. The CDR3 has 14 residues. The V gene's germline CDR1 is SGHRS and CDR2 YFSETQ. In DNA form, the CDR3 reads TGCGCCAGCAGCAGCAGCGGGGGTTACAATGAGCAGTTCTTC. Translated, it gives CASSSSGGYNEQFF.

This clone was counted between two and nine times. This rearrangement joins TRBV12-5 to TRBJ2-7, with TRBD1 as a possible D gene (5 bases). There are 13 residues in the CDR3. CDR1 LGHNT and CDR2 FRNRAP come from the germline V gene. Trimming removed 6 bases at V and 1 base at J, with 10 bases between. The CDR3 DNA is TGTGCTAGTGGAAGGACACTATCCTACGAGCAGTACTTC. Translated: CASGRTLSYEQYF.

The chain links TRBV29-1 to TRBJ2-7; D uncertain. V was pared by 2 bases and J by 3 bases, with 8 bases between. Germline CDR1 SQVTM, CDR2 ANQGSEA. The CDR3 contains 12 residues. The CDR3 protein is CSVEKGNYEQYF. The CDR3, as DNA: TGCAGCGTTGAAAAGGGAAACTACGAGCAGTACTTC.

The chain uses TRBV6-5 and TRBJ2-7; D is perhaps TRBD1 (6 bases). V was shortened by 6 bases and J by 5 bases, with 11 bases between the two germline ends. CDR3 length: 12 residues. CDR1 and CDR2 from the germline V gene are MNHEY and SVGAGI. The CDR3: CASRQGRNEQYF. CDR3 in DNA: TGTGCCAGCAGACAGGGAAGGAACGAGCAGTACTTC.

The chain joins TRBV7-2 to TRBJ1-1; TRBD1 might be the D (6 bases). The CDR3 covers 16 residues. From germline, CDR1 is SGHTA and CDR2 FQGNSA. Trimming removed 2 bases from V and 0 bases from J, with 13 bases in between. Written as DNA, the CDR3 is TGTGCCAGCAGCTTAATTCCTGGGACATTGAACACTGAAGCTTTCTTT. It yields the protein CASSLIPGTLNTEAFF.

The rearrangement uses TRBV15 and TRBJ1-5, with 8 bases matching TRBD1. The CDR3 has 15 residues. V shed 0 bases, J shed 3 bases, and the junction held 1 base outside the gene matches. From germline, CDR1 is LNHNV and CDR2 YYDKDF (reference sequence). Here the CDR3 DNA reads TGTGCCACCAGCAGAGAGCAGGGGGCCAATCAGCCCCAGCATTTT. This sequence encodes CATSREQGANQPQHF. Full variable domain (missing parts from reference TRBV15 and TRBJ1-5): DAMVIQNPRYQVTQFGKPVTLSCSQTLNHNVMYWYQQKSSQAPKLLFHYYDKDFNNEADTPDNFQSRRPNTSFCFLDIRSPGLGDTAMYLCATSREQGANQPQHFGDGTRLSIL.

The chain combines TRBV7-8 with TRBJ2-6, with 7 positions matching TRBD1. The junction had 7 bases not matched to a gene; V was cut back by 1 base and J by 1 base. Germline V CDR1 and CDR2: SGHVS, FQNEAQ. This CDR3 is 18 amino acids long. CDR3 nucleotides: TGTGCCAGCAGCTTAGTGGGGACAGACTTTTCTGGGGCCAACGTCCTGACTTTC. This codes for CASSLVGTDFSGANVLTF.

V gene TRBV9 combines with J gene TRBJ1-1; TRBD1 might be the D (6 bases). V lost 1 base, J lost 1 base, and 11 bases lay in between. Germline CDR1 and CDR2: SGDLS and YYNGEE. The CDR3 loop spans 15 amino acids. The CDR3 here is CASSVIGGGNTEAFF. The CDR3 DNA sequence: TGTGCCAGCAGCGTAATTGGGGGCGGGAACACTGAAGCTTTCTTT. Combining the CDR3 with reference TRBV9 and TRBJ1-1 gives the whole variable domain DSGVTQTPKHLITATGQRVTLRCSPRSGDLSVYWYQQSLDQGLQFLIQYYNGEERAKGNILERFSAQQFPDLHSELNLSSLELGDSALYFCASSVIGGGNTEAFFGQGTRLTVV.

The chain combines TRBV13 with TRBJ2-7, with a tentative D call TRBD2 (6 bases). V was trimmed by 5 bases and J by 0 bases, leaving 17 bases between them. CDR1 PRHDT and CDR2 FYEKMQ come from the germline V gene (reference sequence). The CDR3 totals 16 residues. CDR3: CASSNRGVGNSYEQYF. The CDR3 nucleotides read TGTGCCAGCAGCAACCGCGGGGTCGGGAACTCCTACGAGCAGTACTTC.

The chain uses TRBV7-9 and TRBJ2-1; 11 nucleotides agree with TRBD1. The V gene end was trimmed by 3 bases and the J gene end by 0 bases; junction bases not matched to a gene: 7. This CDR3 has 18 amino acids. Germline V CDR1 and CDR2: SEHNR, FQNEAQ (reference sequence). The CDR3 DNA follows: TGTGCCAGCAGCTTGCTGGGACAGGGGGTAATCTCCTACAATGAGCAGTTCTTC. Its translation: CASSLLGQGVISYNEQFF. The whole variable domain, filled in from reference TRBV7-9 and TRBJ2-1, reads DTGVSQNPRHKITKRGQNVTFRCDPISEHNRLYWYRQTLGQGPEFLTYFQNEAQLEKSRLLSDRFSAERPKGSFSTLEIQRTEQGDSAMYLCASSLLGQGVISYNEQFFGPGTRLTVL.

This chain connects TRBV28 to TRBJ2-1; D call uncertain. Germline CDR1 MDHEN, CDR2 SYDVKM. The CDR3 extends over 14 amino acids. Trimming took off 3 bases at V and 0 bases at J, with 6 bases between the two ends. The CDR3: CASSLPSSYNEQFF. The CDR3 DNA reads as TGTGCCAGCAGTTTGCCAAGCTCCTACAATGAGCAGTTCTTC.

The V gene is TRBV6-6, the J gene TRBJ2-7; tentatively, D is TRBD1 or TRBD2 (5 bases each). The V end was cut by 4 bases, the J end by 0 bases, with 16 bases between. Per the germline V gene, CDR1 is MNHNY and CDR2 is SVGAGI (reference sequence). This CDR3 is built from 16 residues. In nucleotides, the CDR3 is TGTGCCAGCAGTTCCCGTTCCGGGACGGGCTCCTACGAGCAGTACTTC. The encoded protein is CASSSRSGTGSYEQYF.

The chain is built from TRBV5-4 and TRBJ2-5; 14 bases line up with TRBD2. Germline V CDR1 and CDR2: SGHNT, YYREEE (reference sequence). Germline trimming cut 4 bases from V and 5 bases from J; bases unmatched to any gene: 4. The CDR3 totals 15 residues. This CDR3 is CASSLGLAGDETQYF. DNA for the CDR3: TGTGCCAGCAGCCTGGGACTAGCGGGGGACGAGACCCAGTACTTC.